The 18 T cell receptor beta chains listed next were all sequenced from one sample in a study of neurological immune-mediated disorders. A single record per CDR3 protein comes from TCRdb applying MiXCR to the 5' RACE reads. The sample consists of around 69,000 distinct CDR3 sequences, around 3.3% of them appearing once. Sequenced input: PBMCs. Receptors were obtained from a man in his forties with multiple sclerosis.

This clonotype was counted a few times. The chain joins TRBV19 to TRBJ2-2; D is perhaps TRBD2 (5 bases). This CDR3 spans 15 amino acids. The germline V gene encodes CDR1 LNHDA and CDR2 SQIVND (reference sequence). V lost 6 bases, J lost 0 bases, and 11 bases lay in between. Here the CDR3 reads CASSPWGANTGELFF. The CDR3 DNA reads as TGTGCCAGTAGCCCCTGGGGAGCGAACACCGGGGAGCTGTTTTTT.

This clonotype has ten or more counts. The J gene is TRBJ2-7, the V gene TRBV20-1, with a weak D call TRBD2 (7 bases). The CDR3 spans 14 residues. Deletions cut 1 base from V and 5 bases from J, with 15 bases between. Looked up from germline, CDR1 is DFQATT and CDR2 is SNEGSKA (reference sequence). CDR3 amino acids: CSARGGGGAHEQYF. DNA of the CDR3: TGCAGTGCTAGAGGGGGAGGGGGGGCCCACGAGCAGTACTTC.

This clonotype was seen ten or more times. The CDR3 DNA follows: TGTGCCAGCAGTACAGCCAGAGGGTATGGCTACACCTTC. This sequence encodes CASSTARGYGYTF. The rearrangement joins TRBV27 to TRBJ1-2; no clear D. Germline-derived CDR1 and CDR2 are MNHEY and SMNVEV (reference sequence). Trimming pared 5 bases from V and 5 bases from J, leaving 12 bases between. CDR3 size: 13 residues.

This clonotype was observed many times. CDR3 sequence: CATSRERGYNEQFF. CDR3 sequence (DNA): TGTGCCACCAGCAGAGAGCGGGGGTACAATGAGCAGTTCTTC. The chain couples TRBV15 to TRBJ2-1; 7 bases are a match to TRBD2. J was trimmed by 4 bases and V by 0 bases; bases with no gene match: 0. There are 14 residues in the CDR3. CDR1 and CDR2 (germline): LNHNV, YYDKDF (reference sequence).

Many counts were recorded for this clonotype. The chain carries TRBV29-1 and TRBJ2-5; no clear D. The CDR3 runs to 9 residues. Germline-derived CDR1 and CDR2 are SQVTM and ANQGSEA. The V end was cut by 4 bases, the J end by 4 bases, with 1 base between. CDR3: CSVGETQYF. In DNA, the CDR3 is TGCAGCGTTGGAGAGACCCAGTACTTC. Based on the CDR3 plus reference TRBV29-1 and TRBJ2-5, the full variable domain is SAVISQKPSRDICQRGTSLTIQCQVDSQVTMMFWYRQQPGQSLTLIATANQGSEATYESGFVIDKFPISRPNLTFSTLTVSNMSPEDSSIYLCSVGETQYFGPGTRLLVL.

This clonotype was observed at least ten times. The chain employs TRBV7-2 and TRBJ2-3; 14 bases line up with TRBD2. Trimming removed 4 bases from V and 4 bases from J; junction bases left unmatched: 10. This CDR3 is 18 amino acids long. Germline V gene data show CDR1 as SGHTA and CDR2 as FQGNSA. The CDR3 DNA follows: TGTGCCAGCAGCTCCCCCCGGGGACTAGCGGGAGTACCAGATACGCAGTATTTT. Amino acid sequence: CASSSPRGLAGVPDTQYF.

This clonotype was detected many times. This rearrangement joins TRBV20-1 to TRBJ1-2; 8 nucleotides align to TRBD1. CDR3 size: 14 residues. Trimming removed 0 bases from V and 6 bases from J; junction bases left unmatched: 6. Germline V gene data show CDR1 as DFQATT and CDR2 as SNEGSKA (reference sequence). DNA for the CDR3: TGCAGTGCTAGAGAGGGGGACAGGCTGAATGGCTACACCTTC. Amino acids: CSAREGDRLNGYTF.

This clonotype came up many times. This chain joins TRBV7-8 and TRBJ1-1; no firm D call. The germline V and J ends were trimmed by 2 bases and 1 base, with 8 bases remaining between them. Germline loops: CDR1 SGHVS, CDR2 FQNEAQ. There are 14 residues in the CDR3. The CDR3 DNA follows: TGTGCCAGCAGCTTAACGGCAGGGAACACTGAAGCTTTCTTT. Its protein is CASSLTAGNTEAFF.

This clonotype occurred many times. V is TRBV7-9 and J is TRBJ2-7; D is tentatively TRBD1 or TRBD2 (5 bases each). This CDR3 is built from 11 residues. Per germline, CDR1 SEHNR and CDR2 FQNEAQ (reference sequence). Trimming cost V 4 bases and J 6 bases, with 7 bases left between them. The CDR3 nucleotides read TGTGCCAGCAGCTGGGGGACCGAGCAGTACTTC. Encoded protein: CASSWGTEQYF.

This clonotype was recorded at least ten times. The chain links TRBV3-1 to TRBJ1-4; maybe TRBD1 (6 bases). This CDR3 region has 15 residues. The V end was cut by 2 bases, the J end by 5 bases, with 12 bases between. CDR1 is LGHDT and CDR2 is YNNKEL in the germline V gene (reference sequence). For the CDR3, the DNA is TGTGCCAGCAGCCAAAACAGGGCTTGGAATGAAAAACTGTTTTTT. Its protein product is CASSQNRAWNEKLFF.

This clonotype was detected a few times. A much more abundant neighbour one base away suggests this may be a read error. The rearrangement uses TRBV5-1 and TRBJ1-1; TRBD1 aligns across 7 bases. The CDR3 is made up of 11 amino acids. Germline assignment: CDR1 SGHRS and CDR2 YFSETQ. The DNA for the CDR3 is TGCGACAGCAGGGGGAGTGCTGAAGCTTTCTTT. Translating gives CDSRGSAEAFF.

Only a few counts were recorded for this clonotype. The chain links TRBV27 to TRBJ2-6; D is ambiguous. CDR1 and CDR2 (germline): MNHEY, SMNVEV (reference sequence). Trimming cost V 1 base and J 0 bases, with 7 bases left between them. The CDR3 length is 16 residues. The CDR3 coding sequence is TGTGCCAGCAGTTTATTAGGCGGCTCTGGGGCCAACGTCCTGACTTTC. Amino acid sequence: CASSLLGGSGANVLTF.

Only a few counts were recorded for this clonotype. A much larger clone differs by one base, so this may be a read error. The CDR3 coding sequence is TGCAGTGCTAGACCGCGGACTAGCGGGAGCTCTAACCAGTACTTC. Translated, it gives CSARPRTSGSSNQYF. V usage is TRBV20-1 and J usage is TRBJ2-5, with 13 bases that match TRBD2. CDR1 and CDR2 from the germline V gene are DFQATT and SNEGSKA (reference sequence). There are 15 residues in the CDR3. V gave up 2 bases and J gave up 10 bases; unmatched junction bases: 10.

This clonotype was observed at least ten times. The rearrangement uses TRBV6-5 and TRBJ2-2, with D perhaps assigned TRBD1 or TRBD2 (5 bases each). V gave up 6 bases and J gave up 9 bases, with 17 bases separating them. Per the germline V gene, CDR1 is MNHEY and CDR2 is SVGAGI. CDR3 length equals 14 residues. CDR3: CASSLGTASRELFF. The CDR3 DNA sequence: TGTGCCAGCAGCCTCGGGACGGCGTCCAGGGAGCTGTTTTTT.

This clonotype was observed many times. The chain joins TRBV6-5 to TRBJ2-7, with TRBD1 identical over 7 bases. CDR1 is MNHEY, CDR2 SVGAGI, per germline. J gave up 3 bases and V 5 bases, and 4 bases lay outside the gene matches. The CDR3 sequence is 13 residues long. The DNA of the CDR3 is TGTGCCAGCAGTCAGGACAGGATCTACGAGCAGTACTTC. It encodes CASSQDRIYEQYF.

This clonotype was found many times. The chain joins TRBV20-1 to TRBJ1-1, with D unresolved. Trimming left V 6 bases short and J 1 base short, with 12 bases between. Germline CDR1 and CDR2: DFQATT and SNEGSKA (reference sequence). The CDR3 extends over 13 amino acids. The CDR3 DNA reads TGCAGTGCCCGGACTTCCAGGAACACTGAAGCTTTCTTT. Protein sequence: CSARTSRNTEAFF.

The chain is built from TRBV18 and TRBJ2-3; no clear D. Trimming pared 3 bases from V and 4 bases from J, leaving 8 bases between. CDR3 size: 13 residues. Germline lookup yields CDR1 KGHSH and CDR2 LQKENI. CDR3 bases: TGTGCCAGCTCACCGGATCATCCAGATACGCAGTATTTT. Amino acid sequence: CASSPDHPDTQYF.

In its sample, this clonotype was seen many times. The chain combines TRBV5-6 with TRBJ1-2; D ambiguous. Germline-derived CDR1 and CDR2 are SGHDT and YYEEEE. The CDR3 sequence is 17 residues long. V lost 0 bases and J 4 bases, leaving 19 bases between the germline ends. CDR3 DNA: TGTGCCAGCAGCTTGGGTTTAACAGCAACTTCAATCTATGGCTACACCTTC. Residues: CASSLGLTATSIYGYTF.